Shown below are 7 T cell receptor beta chains from a single sample sequenced in a study of a mutant IDH1 vaccine in newly diagnosed glioma (dated by TCRdb to about 2021). The time point tag for this specimen amounts to: week 47, end of study. Each vaccine dose was 300 ug of a 20-mer mutant IDH1 peptide in Montanide, given subcutaneously with topical imiquimod. Library creation used the immunoSEQ multiplex PCR assay. Entries here come from immuneACCESS through TCRdb and include only in-frame sequences with V and J called. Some clones fail to appear in such tables; in the studies checked, an unresolved V gene covers under half of the shortfall, and the cause of the remainder is unknown. Present in this sample are approximately 100,000 clones, under 90% of which were seen just once. The biggest ten clones account for approximately 0.8% of the sample. These receptors have no identified antigens. The starting material was PBMCs, obtained from a glioma patient whose treatment included an IDH1 peptide vaccine. Receptors were obtained from a woman aged 50 to 65 with glioma.

This clone was counted only a few times. The chain uses TRBV28 and TRBJ2-3, with 7 bases that match TRBD1. The trim removed 4 bases at V and 1 base at J, leaving 5 bases unmatched. The CDR3 is made up of 15 amino acids. Germline V gene lookup returns CDR1 MDHEN and CDR2 SYDVKM. CDR3 loop: CASSSTGVGTDTQYF. As DNA, the CDR3 is TGTGCCAGCAGTTCTACAGGGGTCGGCACAGATACGCAGTATTTT.

The chain carries TRBV6-5 and TRBJ1-6, with no clear D. V was clipped by 4 bases and J by 0 bases, with 7 bases between them. The CDR3 totals 15 residues. Germline values: CDR1 MNHEY, CDR2 SVGAGI. DNA for the CDR3: TGTGCCAGCAGTTCGCTCAGCTCCTATAATTCACCCCTCCACTTT. Encoded protein: CASSSLSSYNSPLHF.

The genes are TRBV5-1 and TRBJ2-3, with D perhaps assigned TRBD1 or TRBD2 (5 bases each). V lost 4 bases and J lost 0, with 12 bases in between. This CDR3 is built from 15 residues. Germline CDR1 reads SGHRS; CDR2 reads YFSETQ. The CDR3 sequence: CASSRDGQSTDTQYF. The CDR3 region has the DNA TGCGCCAGCAGCCGGGACGGTCAGAGCACAGATACGCAGTATTTT.

The chain has TRBV18 and TRBJ1-2; D is possibly TRBD1 (6 bases). CDR3 length: 15 amino acids. Germline-derived CDR1 and CDR2 are KGHSH and LQKENI. Between the trimmed V and J ends, which lost 0 bases and 1 base, there was a span of 9 bases. CDR3: CASSPPTGVNYGYTF. The CDR3 bases are TGTGCCAGCTCACCACCGACAGGTGTTAACTATGGCTACACCTTC.

The chain combines TRBV6-1 with TRBJ2-7; the match to TRBD1 covers 9 bases. Per germline, CDR1 MNHNS and CDR2 SASEGT. Trimming removed 6 bases from V and 7 bases from J; junction bases left unmatched: 10. The CDR3 is 14 amino acids. CDR3 coding DNA: TGTGCCAGCAGACAGGGGGCGAAGGATGGGGAGCAGTACTTC. It yields the protein CASRQGAKDGEQYF.

This rearrangement joins TRBV2 to TRBJ2-5, with a tentative D call TRBD2 (5 bases). CDR1 is SNHLY and CDR2 is FYNNEI in the germline V gene. This CDR3 contains 14 residues. Trimming left V 6 bases short and J 1 base short, with 12 bases between. CDR3 in amino acids: CASSWRKTQETQYF. For the CDR3, the DNA is TGTGCCAGCAGCTGGAGGAAGACCCAAGAGACCCAGTACTTC.

The J gene is TRBJ1-1, the V gene TRBV7-8; a possible D gene is TRBD1 (5 bases). Between the trimmed V and J ends, which lost 1 base and 1 base, there was a span of 10 bases. The CDR3 has 15 residues. Germline CDR1 reads SGHVS; CDR2 reads FQNEAQ. CDR3 coding DNA: TGTGCCAGCAGCTTAGATCCAGGGCAGAACACTGAAGCTTTCTTT. Encoded protein: CASSLDPGQNTEAFF.